This TCR beta chain derives from a study of T cell repertoires in cytomegalovirus infection. TCRdb used MiXCR to reprocess the reads, holding one entry per CDR3 protein. This sample carries 490,000 or so distinct CDR3 sequences, approximately 10% of them seen once, and the ten largest clones take roughly a tenth. The CDR3 has 13 amino acids. Germline values: CDR1 SGHTA, CDR2 FQGNSA. Trimming removed 2 bases at V and 5 bases at J, with 7 bases between. This clonotype has ten or more counts. The origin of this receptor is a human donor in good health (CMV status not recorded). Some clones in this sample may be carry-over from other donors' samples. Input material: PBMCs. The chain employs TRBV7-2 and TRBJ2-4; D unclear. CDR3 nucleotide sequence: TGTGCCAGCAGCTTAAGATGGGAAAACATTCAGTACTTC. It encodes CASSLRWENIQYF.